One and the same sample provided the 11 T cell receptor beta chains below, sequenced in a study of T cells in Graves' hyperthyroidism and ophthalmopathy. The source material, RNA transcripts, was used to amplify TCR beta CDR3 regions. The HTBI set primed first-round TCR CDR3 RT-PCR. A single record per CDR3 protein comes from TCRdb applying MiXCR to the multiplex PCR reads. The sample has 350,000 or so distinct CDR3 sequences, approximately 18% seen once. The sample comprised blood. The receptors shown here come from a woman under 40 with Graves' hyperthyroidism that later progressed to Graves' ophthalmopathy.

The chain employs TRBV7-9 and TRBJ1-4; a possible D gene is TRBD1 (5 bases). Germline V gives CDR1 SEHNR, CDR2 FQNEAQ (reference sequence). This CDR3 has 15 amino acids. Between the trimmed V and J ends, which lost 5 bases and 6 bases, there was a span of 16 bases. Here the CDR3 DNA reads TGTGCCAGCAGCGTCCAGGGTGGCGATGATGAAAAACTGTTTTTT. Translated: CASSVQGGDDEKLFF.

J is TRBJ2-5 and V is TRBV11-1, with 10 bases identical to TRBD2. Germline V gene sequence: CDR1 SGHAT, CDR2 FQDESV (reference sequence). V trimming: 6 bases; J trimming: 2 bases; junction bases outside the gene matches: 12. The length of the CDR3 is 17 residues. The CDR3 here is CASSSNSRTSGQETQYF. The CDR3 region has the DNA TGTGCCAGCAGTTCGAATTCTAGGACTAGCGGACAAGAGACCCAGTACTTC. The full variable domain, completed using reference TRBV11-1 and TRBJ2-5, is EAEVAQSPRYKITEKSQAVAFWCDPISGHATLYWYRQILGQGPELLVQFQDESVVDDSQLPKDRFSAERLKGVDSTLKIQPAELGDSAMYLCASSSNSRTSGQETQYFGPGTRLLVL.

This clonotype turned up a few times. The CDR3 DNA reads as TGCAGTGCTAGAGATCTCGAACCACCCACCTTC. This translates into CSARDLEPPTF. V gene TRBV20-1 combines with J gene TRBJ1-2, with D unclear. Germline CDR1 reads DFQATT; CDR2 reads SNEGSKA (reference sequence). V lost 0 bases and J lost 13, with 12 bases in between. This CDR3 contains 11 residues.

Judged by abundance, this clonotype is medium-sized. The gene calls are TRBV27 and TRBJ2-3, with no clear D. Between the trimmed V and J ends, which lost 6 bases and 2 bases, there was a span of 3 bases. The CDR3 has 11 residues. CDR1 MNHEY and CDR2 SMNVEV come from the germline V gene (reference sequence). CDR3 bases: TGTGCCAGCAGAAACACAGATACGCAGTATTTT. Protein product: CASRNTDTQYF.

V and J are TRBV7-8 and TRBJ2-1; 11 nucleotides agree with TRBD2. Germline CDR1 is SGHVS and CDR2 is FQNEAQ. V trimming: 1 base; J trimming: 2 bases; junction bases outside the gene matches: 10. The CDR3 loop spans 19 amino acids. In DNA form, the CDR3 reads TGTGCCAGCAGCTTAGTCGCCCGGCTAGCGGGAGGACCCTACAATGAGCAGTTCTTC. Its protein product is CASSLVARLAGGPYNEQFF. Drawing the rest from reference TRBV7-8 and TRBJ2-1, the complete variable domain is GAGVSQSPRYKVAKRGQDVALRCDPISGHVSLFWYQQALGQGPEFLTYFQNEAQLDKSGLPSDRFFAERPEGSVSTLKIQRTQQEDSAVYLCASSLVARLAGGPYNEQFFGPGTRLTVL.

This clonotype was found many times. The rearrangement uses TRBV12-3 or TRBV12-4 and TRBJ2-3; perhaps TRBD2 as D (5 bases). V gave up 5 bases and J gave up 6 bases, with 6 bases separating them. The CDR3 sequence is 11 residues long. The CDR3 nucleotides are TGTGCCAGCAGTCGAGGGGATACGCAGTATTTT. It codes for CASSRGDTQYF.

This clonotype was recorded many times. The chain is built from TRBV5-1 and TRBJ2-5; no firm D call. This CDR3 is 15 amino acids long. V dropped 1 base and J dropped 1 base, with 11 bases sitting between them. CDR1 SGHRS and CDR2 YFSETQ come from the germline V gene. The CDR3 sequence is CASSLMADLQETQYF. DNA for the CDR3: TGCGCCAGCAGCTTGATGGCAGATCTCCAAGAGACCCAGTACTTC.

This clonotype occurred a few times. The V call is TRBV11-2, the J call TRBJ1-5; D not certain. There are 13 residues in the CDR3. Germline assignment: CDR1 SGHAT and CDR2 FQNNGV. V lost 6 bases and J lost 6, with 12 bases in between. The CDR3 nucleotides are TGTGCCAGCAGTCAAAACCCGGGTCAGCCCCAGCATTTT. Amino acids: CASSQNPGQPQHF.

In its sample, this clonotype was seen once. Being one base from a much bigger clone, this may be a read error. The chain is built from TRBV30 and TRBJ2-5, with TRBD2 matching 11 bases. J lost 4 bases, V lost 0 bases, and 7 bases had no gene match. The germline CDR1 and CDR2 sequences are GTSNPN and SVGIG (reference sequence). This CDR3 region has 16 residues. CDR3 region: CAWSVPGLAVRETQYF. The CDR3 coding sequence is TGTGCCTGGAGTGTACCGGGACTAGCGGTACGAGAGACCCAGTACTTC.

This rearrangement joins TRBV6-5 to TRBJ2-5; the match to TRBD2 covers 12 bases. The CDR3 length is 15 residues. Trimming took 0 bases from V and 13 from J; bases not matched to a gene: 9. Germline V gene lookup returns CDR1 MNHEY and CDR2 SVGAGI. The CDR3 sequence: CASSYSAETSGRLYF. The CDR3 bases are TGTGCCAGCAGTTACTCTGCCGAGACTAGCGGGAGACTGTACTTC.

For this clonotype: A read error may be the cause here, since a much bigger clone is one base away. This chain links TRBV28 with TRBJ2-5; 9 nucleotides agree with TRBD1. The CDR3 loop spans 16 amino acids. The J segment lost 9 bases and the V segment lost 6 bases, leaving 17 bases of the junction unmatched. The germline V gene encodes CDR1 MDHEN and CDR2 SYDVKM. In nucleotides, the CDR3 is TGTGCCAGCAGCCCGGGACAGGGAATGAGTGTGGAGGCCCAGTACTTC. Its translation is CASSPGQGMSVEAQYF.